This TCR beta chain was identified during a study of blood T cell repertoires in COVID-19. Looking at the study overall: Acute and convalescent COVID-19 specimens originated in the United States, Italy and Spain. Sample material is recorded as cDNA or gDNA derived from T cells, B-cell-depleted T cells, or PBMCs.

As handled by the study authors: Amplification of reference gene primers was used by the study to estimate nucleated cell counts. TCRdb's copy holds only in-frame clones and misses some; the assay was immunoSEQ multiplex PCR. For V, J and clone size, that table is used; D and trimming come from the DNA. The repertoire holds 250,000 to 350,000 clones, 90% to 95% seen once, with over 2% in the top ten. V was pared by 5 bases and J by 5 bases, with 6 bases of the junction left unmatched. Germline assignment: CDR1 SGHNT and CDR2 YYREEE (reference sequence). This CDR3 comprises 14 residues. Followed over time, Seattle patients had been enrolled while infection was active.

This clonotype was obtained from a woman in her 30s with COVID-19, enrolled during active disease. Sequenced material: peripheral blood. This chain uses TRBV5-4 with TRBJ2-5; 10 bases line up with TRBD1. The CDR3: CASSLGGQGETQYF. CDR3 DNA: TGTGCCAGCAGTTTAGGGGGACAGGGGGAGACCCAGTACTTC. The whole variable domain, filled in from reference TRBV5-4 and TRBJ2-5, reads ETGVTQSPTHLIKTRGQQVTLRCSSQSGHNTVSWYQQALGQGPQFIFQYYREEENGRGNFPPRFSGLQFPNYSSELNVNALELDDSALYLCASSLGGQGETQYFGPGTRLLVL.